These T cell receptor beta chains were read from a single sample in a study of T cell responses to AZD1222 COVID-19 vaccine. Profiled with immunoSEQ multiplex PCR; TCRdb holds only in-frame clones, not every one. The table has 150,000 to 200,000 clones, roughly 91% seen once. Sequenced here: peripheral blood, sampled on day 0 of AZD1222 vaccination. The origin of the receptors is an adult in good health. Each CDR3 is given with its conserved first and last residue. Fields, in order: V gene, clone size, J gene, D gene, CDR3 protein, CDR3 DNA. A D gene is named only where the DNA matches it firmly. A clone size is listed for some rows: how often the clone was seen (once, few, many), or a class if it is expanded.

V gene: TRBV9
clone size: NA
J gene: TRBJ1-5
D gene: NA
CDR3 protein: CASSAEAFNQPQHF
CDR3 DNA: TGTGCCAGCAGCGCTGAGGCCTTTAATCAGCCCCAGCATTTT

V gene: TRBV5-1
clone size: NA
J gene: TRBJ1-5
D gene: TRBD1
CDR3 protein: CASSLARQGLYSNQPQHF
CDR3 DNA: TGCGCCAGCAGCCTAGCGAGACAGGGACTCTATAGCAATCAGCCCCAGCATTTT

V gene: TRBV5-4
clone size: NA
J gene: TRBJ1-3
D gene: NA
CDR3 protein: CASSLYAARTLGNTIYF
CDR3 DNA: TGTGCCAGCAGCTTGTACGCCGCCCGGACGCTTGGAAACACCATATATTTT

V gene: TRBV6-5
clone size: NA
J gene: TRBJ1-1
D gene: NA
CDR3 protein: CASYPGTSTEAFF
CDR3 DNA: TGTGCCAGCTACCCGGGCACTTCCACTGAAGCTTTCTTT

V gene: TRBV11-2
clone size: once
J gene: TRBJ1-1
D gene: TRBD1
CDR3 protein: CASSLGGQREAFF
CDR3 DNA: TGTGCCAGCAGCTTAGGGGGACAGCGTGAAGCTTTCTTT

V gene: TRBV18
clone size: NA
J gene: TRBJ1-3
D gene: NA
CDR3 protein: CASSRSEGVSGNTIYF
CDR3 DNA: TGTGCCAGCTCCCGCTCGGAAGGGGTATCTGGAAACACCATATATTTT

V gene: TRBV5-8
clone size: NA
J gene: TRBJ2-5
D gene: NA
CDR3 protein: CASSLIFGGRETQYF
CDR3 DNA: TGTGCCAGCAGCTTGATTTTCGGGGGCCGGGAGACCCAGTACTTC

V gene: TRBV18
clone size: NA
J gene: TRBJ2-2
D gene: TRBD1
CDR3 protein: CASSPDRGSGELFF
CDR3 DNA: TGTGCCAGCTCACCGGACAGGGGAAGCGGGGAGCTGTTTTTT

V gene: TRBV2
clone size: NA
J gene: TRBJ1-4
D gene: NA
CDR3 protein: CASRALPATNEKLFF
CDR3 DNA: TGTGCCAGCAGGGCGCTCCCTGCAACTAATGAAAAACTGTTTTTT

V gene: TRBV5-6
clone size: NA
J gene: TRBJ2-5
D gene: NA
CDR3 protein: CAIGRGGEETQYF
CDR3 DNA: TGTGCCATCGGACGAGGAGGGGAAGAGACCCAGTACTTC

V gene: TRBV7-9
clone size: NA
J gene: TRBJ2-5
D gene: TRBD2
CDR3 protein: CASSVSGGWETQYF
CDR3 DNA: TGTGCCAGCAGCGTTAGCGGGGGGTGGGAGACCCAGTACTTC

V gene: TRBV12-3/TRBV12-4
clone size: NA
J gene: TRBJ1-1
D gene: NA
CDR3 protein: CASSPGAESEAFF
CDR3 DNA: TGTGCCAGCAGTCCCGGGGCGGAGTCTGAAGCTTTCTTT

V gene: TRBV19
clone size: NA
J gene: TRBJ1-5
D gene: NA
CDR3 protein: CASSLGVGNQPQHF
CDR3 DNA: TGTGCCAGCAGCCTAGGGGTCGGCAATCAGCCCCAGCATTTT

V gene: TRBV5-1
clone size: NA
J gene: TRBJ1-1
D gene: NA
CDR3 protein: CASSPGPTQGEAFF
CDR3 DNA: TGCGCCAGCAGCCCAGGACCCACACAGGGTGAAGCTTTCTTT

V gene: TRBV19
clone size: NA
J gene: TRBJ2-7
D gene: TRBD1
CDR3 protein: CASGTTGASSYEQYF
CDR3 DNA: TGTGCCAGTGGGACGACAGGGGCTAGCTCCTACGAGCAGTACTTC

V gene: TRBV30
clone size: NA
J gene: TRBJ1-1
D gene: TRBD1
CDR3 protein: CAWSLGQGTTEAFF
CDR3 DNA: TGTGCCTGGAGTCTTGGACAGGGGACCACTGAAGCTTTCTTT